This T cell receptor (beta chain) was retrieved from a study of cytomegalovirus exposure and HLA in healthy donors. Study-wide results and caveats: Reports credit the classifier with highly specific, highly sensitive diagnosis of cytomegalovirus status. Later analysis placed DRB1 highest and HLA-C lowest in TCR association rates, which differed by HLA locus. For most subjects, TCR beta sequences were reported to predict HLA-A and HLA-B alleles with accuracy.

About this clone: Its antigen remains unknown.

Trimming removed 2 bases at V and 0 bases at J, with 8 bases between. The germline CDR1 and CDR2 sequences are MDHEN and SYDVKM. CDR3 size: 15 residues. PCR primers comprised 60 Vbeta and 13 Jbeta primers. Clones were sequenced by immunoSEQ multiplex PCR, and TCRdb holds only the in-frame ones, with some missing. Reported are around 26,000 clones; the ten largest clones contain 15% to 20%. V and J are TRBV28 and TRBJ1-5; no clear D gene. The sequence derives from a male donor in good health and CMV-seropositive. Sequences were obtained from PBMCs. CDR3 amino acids: CASSLGGSSNQPQHF. The CDR3 DNA is TGTGCCAGCAGTTTAGGCGGATCTAGCAATCAGCCCCAGCATTTT.